This note documents a single T cell receptor (beta chain) sequence. This sample was taken from a study of blood T cell repertoires in COVID-19. On the study more broadly: The cDNA or gDNA used as material had been derived from T cells, B-cell-depleted T cells, or PBMCs.

Original processing methods: Estimation of nucleated cell counts was performed using reference gene primer amplification. The table came from immunoSEQ multiplex PCR; TCRdb's copy has only in-frame clones and leaves some out. V, J and clone size are taken as reported in that table, and D and trimming were inferred from the DNA itself. Of around 110,000 clones in the sample, about four fifths were seen once. This receptor was identified in a woman aged 60-75 years with acute or convalescent COVID-19. Sequenced: peripheral blood.

The CDR3 DNA sequence: TGTGCCAGCAGGAGAGACAGGGTCGGGGAGAATGAGCAGTTCTTC. Translation: CASRRDRVGENEQFF. The rearrangement links TRBV2 to TRBJ2-1; 7 bases align to TRBD1. Germline CDR1 is SNHLY and CDR2 is FYNNEI. V lost 6 bases to trimming and J lost 7 bases; unmatched junction nucleotides: 12. The CDR3 contains 15 residues.